This is a list of T cell receptor beta chains from one sample in a study of OX40 agonist ivuxolimab in advanced cancers. TCRdb's table, derived via immunoSEQ multiplex PCR, lists solely in-frame clones and lacks some. The data hold some 130,000 clones, with 90% to 95% observed a single time. Sample: CD4+ or CD8+ T cells sorted from blood, taken in a trial of the OX40 agonist ivuxolimab. These receptors all stem from an adult with an advanced solid tumor such as melanoma, head and neck, liver or kidney cancer. Each CDR3 is given with its conserved first and last residue. The D gene is left open where the match is weak.

D	J	V	length	CDR3	DNA
TRBD1	TRBJ1-2	TRBV14	15	CASSPGTGLRRGYTF	TGTGCCAGCAGCCCCGGGACAGGCCTCAGGCGCGGCTACACCTTC
TRBD1	TRBJ2-1	TRBV19	16	CASSKLGTGMGNEQFF	TGTGCCAGTAGTAAGTTGGGGACAGGGATGGGCAATGAGCAGTTCTTC
TRBD1	TRBJ2-5	TRBV11-3	15	CASSLNGQGQETQYF	TGTGCCAGCAGCTTAAACGGACAGGGCCAAGAGACCCAGTACTTC
NA	TRBJ1-3	TRBV4-3	16	CASSQDSSPSGNTIYF	TGCGCCAGCAGCCAAGATTCATCCCCTTCGGGAAACACCATATATTTT
NA	TRBJ1-2	TRBV29-1	12	CSVEGQNYGYTF	TGCAGCGTCGAAGGACAAAACTATGGCTACACCTTC
NA	TRBJ1-2	TRBV7-2	12	CASSWGTYGYTF	TGTGCCAGCAGCTGGGGGACGTATGGCTACACCTTC
TRBD1	TRBJ1-4	TRBV9	17	CASSVGDRERPNEKLFF	TGTGCCAGCAGCGTAGGGGACAGGGAGCGACCTAATGAAAAACTGTTTTTT
NA	TRBJ2-3	TRBV6-5	15	CASSRLQTSTDTQYF	TGTGCCAGCAGTCGACTCCAAACTAGCACAGATACGCAGTATTTT
NA	TRBJ1-6	TRBV5-4	16	CASSRPTSSYNSPLHF	TGTGCCAGCAGCCGCCCTACGAGCTCCTATAATTCACCCCTCCACTTT
TRBD1	TRBJ1-6	TRBV7-2	15	CASSLPGQGDSPLHF	TGTGCCAGCAGCTTACCTGGACAGGGGGACTCACCCCTCCACTTT
NA	TRBJ1-6	TRBV19	14	CASSPWTENSPLHF	TGTGCCAGTAGTCCGTGGACAGAAAATTCACCCCTCCACTTT
NA	TRBJ1-1	TRBV28	16	CASTPLGPIMNTEAFF	TGTGCCAGCACCCCCTTGGGACCCATCATGAACACTGAAGCTTTCTTT
NA	TRBJ1-5	TRBV28	14	CASRSTVINQPQHF	TGTGCCAGCAGATCGACAGTTATCAATCAGCCCCAGCATTTT
NA	TRBJ2-5	TRBV5-1	13	CASSFGQRETQYF	TGCGCCAGCAGCTTCGGACAGAGGGAGACCCAGTACTTC
NA	TRBJ2-5	TRBV5-5	15	CASSSAGGGQETQYF	TGTGCCAGCAGCTCCGCCGGGGGAGGTCAAGAGACCCAGTACTTC
NA	TRBJ2-3	TRBV9	13	CASSVDITDTQYF	TGTGCCAGCAGCGTAGACATCACAGATACGCAGTATTTT
NA	TRBJ2-5	TRBV7-2	14	CASRGVGRQETQYF	TGTGCCAGCAGGGGGGTGGGGCGACAAGAGACCCAGTACTTC
NA	TRBJ1-5	TRBV2	13	CASSRDGNQPQHF	TGTGCCAGCAGTCGGGATGGCAATCAGCCCCAGCATTTT
NA	TRBJ1-1	TRBV18	16	CASSPLDRTMNTEAFF	TGTGCCAGCTCACCACTCGACAGGACAATGAACACTGAAGCTTTCTTT
NA	TRBJ1-2	TRBV28	13	CASSLARVYGYTF	TGTGCCAGCAGTTTGGCCAGGGTCTATGGCTACACCTTC